There are a few counts of the clone carrying this TCR beta chain. Library preparation (for TCRbeta) was performed with unique molecular identifiers. A single record per CDR3 protein comes from TCRdb applying MiXCR to the PCR reads. The table includes about 340,000 distinct CDR3 sequences, under 13% detected once. The data were obtained in a study of T-cell reconstitution after alpha-beta-depleted transplantation in children. The germline V and J ends were trimmed by 1 base and 3 bases, with 12 bases remaining between them. In germline, CDR1 is MGHRA, CDR2 YSYEKL. The CDR3 length is 15 residues. The rearrangement joins TRBV4-1 to TRBJ1-2, with D possibly being TRBD1 (5 bases). The material sequenced was PBMCs from the stem cell graft donor, taken from the stem cell graft. The receptor's source is a human donor who donated a stem cell graft to a child with acute lymphoblastic leukemia. CDR3 sequence reads: CASSQGLGDYYGYTF. The CDR3 region has the DNA TGCGCCAGCAGCCAAGGGTTAGGGGATTACTATGGCTACACCTTC.